These 17 T cell receptor beta chains share one sample of origin, sequenced in a study of blood T cell repertoires in COVID-19 (dated by TCRdb to about 2020). Receptor amplification or capture employed the immunoSEQ multiplex PCR assay. The table comes from immuneACCESS by way of TCRdb, which keeps in-frame sequences with V and J called. Part of the clones is missing from these tables; in studies checked, under half for an unresolved V gene and the rest for unknown reasons. For this sample there are 150,000 or so clones; 87% appear just once. The ten largest clones represent approximately 3.7% of the sample. The sequencing sample was made of PBMCs or T cells enriched from blood (not recorded which). These receptors were collected from a woman in her thirties or forties who had been exposed to COVID-19.

This chain uses TRBV7-8 with TRBJ1-1; D might be TRBD1 (5 bases). Germline V CDR1 and CDR2: SGHVS, FQNEAQ. The germline V and J ends were trimmed by 5 bases and 6 bases, with 13 bases remaining between them. The CDR3 totals 13 residues. Here the CDR3 DNA reads TGTGCCAGCAGCCTAAAGTGGGGCCCTGAAGCTTTCTTT. This translates into CASSLKWGPEAFF.

This clone is a singleton in its sample. The V call is TRBV11-2, the J call TRBJ2-1; no firm D call. V was shortened by 2 bases and J by 6 bases, with 23 bases between the two germline ends. The germline gives CDR1 SGHAT, CDR2 FQNNGV. This CDR3 spans 18 amino acids. CDR3 DNA: TGTGCCAGCAGCTTAACCCTCCCTTTTGCTCAAACTTCCAATGAGCAGTTCTTC. As protein: CASSLTLPFAQTSNEQFF.

On this clone: One end of the junction fails to match germline, which may point to a read error. The CDR3 loop is CASSEGRDQPQHF. CDR3 sequence (DNA): TGTGCCAGCAGCGAAGGACGGGATCAGCCCCAGCATTTT. The rearrangement uses TRBV2 and TRBJ1-5; D remains unclear. This CDR3 region has 13 residues. Per the germline V gene, CDR1 is SNHLY and CDR2 is FYNNEI.

V is TRBV6-5 and J is TRBJ2-2, with D perhaps matching TRBD2 (6 bases). Trimming removed 0 bases at V and 5 bases at J, with 13 bases between. This CDR3 is 16 amino acids long. Germline CDR1 reads MNHEY; CDR2 reads SVGAGI. The CDR3 sequence: CASSYSRGGVTGELFF. The CDR3 DNA sequence: TGTGCCAGCAGTTACTCGAGGGGCGGGGTGACCGGGGAGCTGTTTTTT.

The rearrangement joins TRBV30 to TRBJ2-3, with TRBD2 identical over 7 bases. The CDR3 runs 17 residues. CDR1 and CDR2 (germline): GTSNPN, SVGIG (reference sequence). Unmatched junction bases numbered 14, after V lost 1 base and J lost 4 bases. DNA of the CDR3: TGTGCCTGGAGTGAAATCCCAACTAGCGACGGCCCAGATACGCAGTATTTT. It yields the protein CAWSEIPTSDGPDTQYF.

J is TRBJ2-3 and V is TRBV28; 14 positions match TRBD2. CDR1 and CDR2 (germline): MDHEN, SYDVKM. J gave up 4 bases and V 7 bases, and 7 bases lay outside the gene matches. The CDR3 spans 16 residues. The CDR3 DNA sequence: TGTGCCAGCACTCCTTGGGGACTAGCGGGAGCAGATACGCAGTATTTT. It codes for CASTPWGLAGADTQYF.

The chain joins TRBV11-3 to TRBJ1-2, with a weak D call TRBD1 (5 bases). Deletions cut 5 bases from V and 5 bases from J, with 12 bases between. This CDR3 has 13 residues. Germline CDR1 SGHNT, CDR2 YENEEA. CDR3 in amino acids: CASSMQGWYGYTF. CDR3 coding DNA: TGTGCCAGCAGCATGCAGGGATGGTATGGCTACACCTTC.

The rearrangement uses TRBV29-1 and TRBJ2-1; D is possibly TRBD1 (5 bases). V lost 4 bases and J 5 bases, leaving 15 bases between the germline ends. There are 14 residues in the CDR3. The germline CDR1 and CDR2 sequences are SQVTM and ANQGSEA. The CDR3 spells CSVVTAGLHNEQFF. The CDR3 bases are TGCAGCGTTGTAACGGCAGGGCTTCACAATGAGCAGTTCTTC.

J is TRBJ2-2 and V is TRBV7-3, with 8 bases aligning to TRBD2. V lost 5 bases and J lost 5; bases outside the gene matches: 7. The germline gives CDR1 SGHTA, CDR2 FQGTGA. The length of the CDR3 is 15 residues. CDR3 bases: TGTGCCAGCAGCACCGCGGGGGGAGGAACCGGGGAGCTGTTTTTT. It translates to CASSTAGGGTGELFF.

This chain joins TRBV18 and TRBJ1-2; weak D call: TRBD1 (6 bases). V dropped 5 bases and J dropped 2 bases, with 12 bases sitting between them. The germline CDR1 and CDR2 sequences are KGHSH and LQKENI. The CDR3 is made up of 14 amino acids. CDR3 in amino acids: CASSADRTNYGYTF. DNA for the CDR3: TGTGCCAGCTCAGCCGACAGGACGAACTATGGCTACACCTTC.

The J gene is TRBJ1-2, the V gene TRBV11-2; possible D gene TRBD1, 6 bases. This CDR3 has 17 residues. Germline CDR1 reads SGHAT; CDR2 reads FQNNGV. Trimming removed 5 bases from V and 2 bases from J, with 21 bases in between. As DNA, the CDR3 is TGTGCCAGCAGCCAACTATTCGGGACAAGGAGCAACTATGGCTACACCTTC. This translates into CASSQLFGTRSNYGYTF.

The chain recombines TRBV6-1 with TRBJ2-1, with D perhaps TRBD1 (6 bases). Deletions cut 3 bases from V and 7 bases from J, with 13 bases between. Germline V lookup: CDR1 MNHNS, CDR2 SASEGT. The CDR3 contains 14 residues. For the CDR3, the DNA is TGTGCCAGCAGTGATCTCGCAGGGGTGAATGAGCAGTTCTTC. Amino acids: CASSDLAGVNEQFF.

The chain couples TRBV19 to TRBJ1-1, with TRBD1 matching 9 bases. Germline CDR1 and CDR2: LNHDA and SQIVND (reference sequence). The length of the CDR3 is 14 residues. Unmatched junction bases numbered 8, after V lost 5 bases and J lost 7 bases. The CDR3 DNA reads as TGTGCCAGTAGTCTTTGGACAGGGGTTGTTGAAGCTTTCTTT. Its translation is CASSLWTGVVEAFF. The variable domain in full, with the rest retrieved from reference TRBV19 and TRBJ1-1, is DGGITQSPKYLFRKEGQNVTLSCEQNLNHDAMYWYRQDPGQGLRLIYYSQIVNDFQKGDIAEGYSVSREKKESFPLTVTSAQKNPTAFYLCASSLWTGVVEAFFGQGTRLTVV.

V gene TRBV3-1 (or the pseudogene TRBV3-2) combines with J gene TRBJ2-2, with a weak D call TRBD2 (6 bases). Trimming stripped 0 bases from V and 3 bases from J, with 20 bases between. CDR1 is LGHDT and CDR2 is YNNKEL in the germline V gene (reference sequence). The CDR3 spans 19 residues. The CDR3 loop reads CASSQDRSSVGGYTGELFF. Here the CDR3 DNA reads TGTGCCAGCAGCCAAGATCGGTCTTCGGTGGGGGGATACACCGGGGAGCTGTTTTTT.

The rearrangement joins TRBV9 to TRBJ2-7, with D possibly TRBD1 on 7 matching bases. Per germline, CDR1 SGDLS and CDR2 YYNGEE. Trimming stripped 4 bases from V and 1 base from J, with 15 bases between. The CDR3 spans 15 residues. The DNA of the CDR3 is TGTGCCAGCAGCCCAGCGCAGGGGGGATCCTACGAGCAGTACTTC. Its protein product is CASSPAQGGSYEQYF. Supplemented by reference TRBV9 and TRBJ2-7, the full variable domain reads DSGVTQTPKHLITATGQRVTLRCSPRSGDLSVYWYQQSLDQGLQFLIQYYNGEERAKGNILERFSAQQFPDLHSELNLSSLELGDSALYFCASSPAQGGSYEQYFGPGTRLTVT.

The chain recombines TRBV7-7 with TRBJ2-5; D possibly corresponds to TRBD1 (5 bases). This CDR3 is built from 15 residues. The V end was cut by 1 base, the J end by 5 bases, with 14 bases between. Germline CDR1 is SSHAT and CDR2 is FNYEAQ (reference sequence). CDR3 nucleotide sequence: TGTGCCAGCAGCTTAGTCCCTGACAGTGCGGAGACCCAGTACTTC. As protein: CASSLVPDSAETQYF.

The CDR3 DNA follows: TGCGCCAGCAGATTCAGGGAAAGCACCGGGGAGCTGTTTTTT. Encoded protein: CASRFRESTGELFF. The rearrangement links TRBV5-1 to TRBJ2-2; possibly TRBD1 for D (5 bases). This CDR3 is 14 amino acids long. CDR1 is SGHRS, CDR2 YFSETQ, per germline. V lost 5 bases, J lost 4 bases, and 12 bases lay in between.